This TCR beta chain emerged from a study of T cell changes during pregnancy in multiple sclerosis. Looked up from germline, CDR1 is SQVTM and CDR2 is ANQGSEA. This CDR3 region has 13 residues. Trimming shortened V by 2 bases and J by 8 bases, and 12 bases separated the two germline ends. The repertoire was sequenced with immunoSEQ multiplex PCR; TCRdb's copy has only in-frame clones and lacks some. The table has about 93,000 clones, approximately 92% seen once; the top ten hold 2% to 2.5%. The specimen comprised peripheral blood, sampled after pregnancy. The gene calls are TRBV29-1 and TRBJ1-4; D gene ambiguous. The clonotype was recovered from a female donor with multiple sclerosis, enrolled in a pregnancy study. The CDR3 region is CSVETGFGEKLFF. CDR3 nucleotides: TGCAGCGTTGAAACTGGGTTCGGGGAAAAACTGTTTTTT.